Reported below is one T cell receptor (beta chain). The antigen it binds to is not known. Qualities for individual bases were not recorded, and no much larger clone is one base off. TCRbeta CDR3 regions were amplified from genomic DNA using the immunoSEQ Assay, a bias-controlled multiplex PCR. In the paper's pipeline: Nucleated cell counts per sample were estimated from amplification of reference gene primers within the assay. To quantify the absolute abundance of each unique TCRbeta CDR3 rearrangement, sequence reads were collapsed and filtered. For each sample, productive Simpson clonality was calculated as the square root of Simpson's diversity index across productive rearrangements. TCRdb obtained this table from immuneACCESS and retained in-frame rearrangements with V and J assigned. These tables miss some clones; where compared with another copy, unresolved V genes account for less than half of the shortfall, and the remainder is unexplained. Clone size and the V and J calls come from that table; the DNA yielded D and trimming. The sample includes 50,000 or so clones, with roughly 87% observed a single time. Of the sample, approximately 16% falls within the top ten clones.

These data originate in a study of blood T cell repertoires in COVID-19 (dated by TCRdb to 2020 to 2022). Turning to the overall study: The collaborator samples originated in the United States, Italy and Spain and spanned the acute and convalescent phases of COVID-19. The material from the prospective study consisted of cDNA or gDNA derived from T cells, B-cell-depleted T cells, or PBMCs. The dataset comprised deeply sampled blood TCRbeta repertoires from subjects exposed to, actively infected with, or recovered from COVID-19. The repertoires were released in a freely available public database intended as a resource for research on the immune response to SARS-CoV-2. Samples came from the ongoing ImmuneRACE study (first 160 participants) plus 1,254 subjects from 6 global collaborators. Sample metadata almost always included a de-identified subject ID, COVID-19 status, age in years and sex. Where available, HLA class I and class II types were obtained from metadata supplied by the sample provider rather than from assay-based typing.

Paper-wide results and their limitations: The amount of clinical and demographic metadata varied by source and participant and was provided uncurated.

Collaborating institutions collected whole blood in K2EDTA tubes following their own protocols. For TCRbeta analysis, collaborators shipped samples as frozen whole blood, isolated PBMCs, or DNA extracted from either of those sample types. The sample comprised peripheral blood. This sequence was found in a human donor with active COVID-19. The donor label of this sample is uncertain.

The CDR3 here reads CASSVGTARTDTQYF. At the DNA level, the sequence is TGTGCCAGCAGCGTGGGGACAGCACGCACAGATACGCAGTATTTT. The chain links TRBV9 with TRBJ2-3; the central 7 bases match TRBD1. The germline V gene provides CDR1 SGDLS and CDR2 YYNGEE. After removal of 2 bases from V and 1 base from J, the junction retains 4 bases not matched to a gene. Spanning cysteine to phenylalanine, the CDR3 consists of 15 amino acids. Just CDR3 DNA is preserved here, 45 bases in frame from base 1.